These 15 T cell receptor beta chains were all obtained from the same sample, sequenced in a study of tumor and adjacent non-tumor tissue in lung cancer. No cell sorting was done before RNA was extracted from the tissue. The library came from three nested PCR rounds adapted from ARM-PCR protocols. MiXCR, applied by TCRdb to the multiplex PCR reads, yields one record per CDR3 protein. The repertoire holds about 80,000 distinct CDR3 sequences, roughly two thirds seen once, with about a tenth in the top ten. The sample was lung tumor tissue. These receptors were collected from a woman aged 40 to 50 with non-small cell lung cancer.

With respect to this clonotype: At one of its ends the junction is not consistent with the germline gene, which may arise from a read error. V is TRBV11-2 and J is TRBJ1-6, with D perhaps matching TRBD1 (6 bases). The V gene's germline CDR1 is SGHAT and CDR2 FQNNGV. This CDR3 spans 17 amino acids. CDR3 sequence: CASSTDTGTLYNSPLHF. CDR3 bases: TGTGCTAGCAGCACTGATACAGGGACCCTCTATAATTCACCCCTCCACTTT.

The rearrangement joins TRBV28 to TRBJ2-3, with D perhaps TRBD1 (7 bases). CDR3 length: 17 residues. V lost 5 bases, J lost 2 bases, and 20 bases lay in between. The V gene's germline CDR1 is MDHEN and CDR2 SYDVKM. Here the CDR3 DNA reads TGTGCCAGCAGTGATGGACGGGCCAGGGGGGTCACAGATACGCAGTATTTT. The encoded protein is CASSDGRARGVTDTQYF.

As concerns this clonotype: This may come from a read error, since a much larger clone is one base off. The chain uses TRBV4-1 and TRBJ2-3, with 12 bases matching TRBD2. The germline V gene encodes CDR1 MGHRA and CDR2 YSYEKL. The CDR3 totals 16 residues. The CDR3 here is CATGTSGSYSTDMQYF. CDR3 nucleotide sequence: TGCGCCACTGGGACTAGCGGGTCCTATAGCACAGATATGCAGTATTTT.

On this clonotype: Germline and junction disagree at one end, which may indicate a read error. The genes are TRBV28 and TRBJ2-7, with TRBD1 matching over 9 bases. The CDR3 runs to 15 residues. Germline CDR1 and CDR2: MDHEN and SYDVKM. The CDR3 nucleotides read TGTGTCAGTAGTTTGTCCCGACAGGGGGATTACGAGCAGTATTTC. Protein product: CVSSLSRQGDYEQYF.

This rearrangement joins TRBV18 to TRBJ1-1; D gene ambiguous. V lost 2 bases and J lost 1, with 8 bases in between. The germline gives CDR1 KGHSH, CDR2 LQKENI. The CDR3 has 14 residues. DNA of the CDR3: TGTGCCAGCTCACCATCGGTGAGGAACACTGAAGCTTTCTTT. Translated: CASSPSVRNTEAFF. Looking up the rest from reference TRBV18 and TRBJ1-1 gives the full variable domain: NAGVMQNPRHLVRRRGQEARLRCSPMKGHSHVYWYRQLPEEGLKFMVYLQKENIIDESGMPKERFSAEFPKEGPSILRIQQVVRGDSAAYFCASSPSVRNTEAFFGQGTRLTVV.

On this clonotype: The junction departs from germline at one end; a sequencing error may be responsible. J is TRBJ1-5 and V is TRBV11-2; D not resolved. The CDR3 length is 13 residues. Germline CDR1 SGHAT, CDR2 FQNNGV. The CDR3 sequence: CAGSLGLNQPQHF. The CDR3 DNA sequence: TGTGCCGGCAGCTTAGGGCTTAATCAGCCCCAGCATTTT.

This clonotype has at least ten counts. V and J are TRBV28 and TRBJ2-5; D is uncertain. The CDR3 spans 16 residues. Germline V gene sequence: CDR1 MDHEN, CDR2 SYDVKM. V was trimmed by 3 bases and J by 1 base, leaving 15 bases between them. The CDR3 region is CASSFLGSIIQETQYF. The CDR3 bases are TGTGCCAGCAGTTTTCTCGGTTCGATTATCCAAGAGACCCAGTACTTC.

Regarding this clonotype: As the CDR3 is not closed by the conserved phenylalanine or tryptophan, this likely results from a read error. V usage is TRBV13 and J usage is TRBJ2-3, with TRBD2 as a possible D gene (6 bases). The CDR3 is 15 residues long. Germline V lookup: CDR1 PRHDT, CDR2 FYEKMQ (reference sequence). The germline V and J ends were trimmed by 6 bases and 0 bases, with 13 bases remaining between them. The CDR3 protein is CASRETGVSTDTQYL. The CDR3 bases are TGTGCCAGCAGGGAAACGGGAGTTAGCACAGATACGCAGTATTTG.

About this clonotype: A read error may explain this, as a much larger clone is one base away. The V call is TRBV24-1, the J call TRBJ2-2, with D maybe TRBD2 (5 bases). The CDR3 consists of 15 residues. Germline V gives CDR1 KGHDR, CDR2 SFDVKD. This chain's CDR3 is CATSDFRTLTGDLFF. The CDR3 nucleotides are TGTGCCACCAGTGATTTCCGGACCCTCACCGGGGATCTGTTTTTT.

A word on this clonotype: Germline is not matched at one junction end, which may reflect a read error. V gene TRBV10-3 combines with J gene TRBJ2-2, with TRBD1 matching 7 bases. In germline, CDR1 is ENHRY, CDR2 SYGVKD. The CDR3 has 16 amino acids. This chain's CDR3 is CAIMGTEGGNTGELLF. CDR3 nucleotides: TGTGCCATCATGGGGACAGAAGGTGGGAACACCGGGGAGCTGTTGTTT.

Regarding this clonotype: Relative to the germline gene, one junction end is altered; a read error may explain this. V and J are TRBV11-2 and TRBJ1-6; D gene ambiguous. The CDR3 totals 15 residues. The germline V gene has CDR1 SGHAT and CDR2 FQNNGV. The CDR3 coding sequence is TGTTCCAGTAGCTTAGCCTCGGGGAATAATTCACCCCTCCGCTTT. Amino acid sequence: CSSSLASGNNSPLRF.

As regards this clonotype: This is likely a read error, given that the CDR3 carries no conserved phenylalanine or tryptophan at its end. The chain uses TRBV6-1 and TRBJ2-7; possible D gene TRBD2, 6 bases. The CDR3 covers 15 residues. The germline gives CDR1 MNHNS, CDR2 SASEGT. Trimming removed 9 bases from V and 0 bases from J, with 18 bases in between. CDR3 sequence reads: CASRQSSGSSYEQYL. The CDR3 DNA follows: TGTGCCAGTCGACAAAGTAGCGGTAGCTCCTACGAGCAGTACTTA.

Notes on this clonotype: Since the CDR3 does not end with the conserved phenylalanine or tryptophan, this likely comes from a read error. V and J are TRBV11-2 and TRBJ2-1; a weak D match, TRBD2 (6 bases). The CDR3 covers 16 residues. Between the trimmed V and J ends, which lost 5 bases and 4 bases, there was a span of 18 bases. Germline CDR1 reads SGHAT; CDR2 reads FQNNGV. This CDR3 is CASSETLAALYNEQFL. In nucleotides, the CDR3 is TGTGCCAGCAGCGAGACACTAGCTGCACTTTACAATGAGCAGTTCTTA.

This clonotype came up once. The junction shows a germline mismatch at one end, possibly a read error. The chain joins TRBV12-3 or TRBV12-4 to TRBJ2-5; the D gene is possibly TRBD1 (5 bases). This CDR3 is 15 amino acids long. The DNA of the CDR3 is TGTGCCATCAGTGACCAGACAGCCGCTACAGAGACCCAATACTTC. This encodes CAISDQTAATETQYF.

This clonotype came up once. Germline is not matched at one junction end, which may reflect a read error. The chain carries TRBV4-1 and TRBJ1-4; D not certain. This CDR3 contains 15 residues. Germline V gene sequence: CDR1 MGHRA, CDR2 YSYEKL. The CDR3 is CASSPDSWGGEILFF. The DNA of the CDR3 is TGCGCCAGCAGCCCCGACTCTTGGGGTGGTGAAATACTGTTTTTT.